This record looks at one TCR beta chain sequence and its context. Its antigen is not known. The data stem from a study of T cell repertoires in cytomegalovirus infection. Overall study context: Well-studied HLA-B-restricted CMV epitopes were used in the study alongside recently identified HLA-C-restricted ones. Signatures in public TCR beta sequences pointed to both CMV infection and matching HLA type.

TCRdb itself ran the reads through MiXCR, one entry per CDR3 protein. This table has approximately 590,000 distinct CDR3 sequences, 35% to 50% appearing once. The CDR3 spans 14 residues. Germline-derived CDR1 and CDR2 are MNHEY and SVGAGI. With 2 bases clipped from V and 4 bases from J, the junction kept 3 bases outside the gene matches. The study, taken as a whole, reports: CMV carriers having the relevant HLA were flagged by cumulative public TCR beta family frequency. It was HLA-C-restricted CMV-specific TCR beta clonotypes that dominated the response ex vivo.

The rearrangement links TRBV6-5 to TRBJ2-7; 9 nucleotides line up with TRBD1. This receptor was taken from a human donor in good health (CMV status not recorded). Some clones in this sample may be carry-over from other donors' samples. The material sequenced was cultured PBMCs, taken from culture after CMV antigen stimulation. DNA for the CDR3: TGTGCCAGCAGTTACACAGGGGGCAAGTACGAGCAGTACTTC. Its translation: CASSYTGGKYEQYF.